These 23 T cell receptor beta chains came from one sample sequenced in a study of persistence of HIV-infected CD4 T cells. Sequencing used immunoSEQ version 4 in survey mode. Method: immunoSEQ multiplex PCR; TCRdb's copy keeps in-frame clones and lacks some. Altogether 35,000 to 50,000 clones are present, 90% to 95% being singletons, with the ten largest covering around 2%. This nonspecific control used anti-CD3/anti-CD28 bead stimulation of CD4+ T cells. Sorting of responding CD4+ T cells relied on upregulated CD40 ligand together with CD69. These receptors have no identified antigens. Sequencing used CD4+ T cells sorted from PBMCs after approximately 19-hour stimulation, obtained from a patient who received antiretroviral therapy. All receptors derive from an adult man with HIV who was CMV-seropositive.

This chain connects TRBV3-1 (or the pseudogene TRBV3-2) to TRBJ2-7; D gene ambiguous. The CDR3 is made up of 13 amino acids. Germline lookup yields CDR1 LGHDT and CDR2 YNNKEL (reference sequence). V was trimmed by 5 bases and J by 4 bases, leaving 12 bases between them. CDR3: CASSDRVSYEQYF. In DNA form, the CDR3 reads TGTGCCAGCAGCGACCGTGTGAGTTACGAGCAGTACTTC.

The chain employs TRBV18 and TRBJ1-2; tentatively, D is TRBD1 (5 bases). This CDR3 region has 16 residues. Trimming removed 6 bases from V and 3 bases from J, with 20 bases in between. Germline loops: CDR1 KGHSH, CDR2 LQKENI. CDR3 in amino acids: CASSPLASGTDYGYTF. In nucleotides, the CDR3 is TGTGCCAGCTCCCCTCTTGCCTCCGGGACGGACTATGGCTACACCTTC.

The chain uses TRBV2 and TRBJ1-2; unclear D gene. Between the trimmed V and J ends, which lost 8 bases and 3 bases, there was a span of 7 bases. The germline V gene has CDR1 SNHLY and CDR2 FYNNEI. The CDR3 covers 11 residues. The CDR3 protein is CASGEDYGYTF. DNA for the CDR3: TGTGCCAGCGGGGAGGACTATGGCTACACCTTC.

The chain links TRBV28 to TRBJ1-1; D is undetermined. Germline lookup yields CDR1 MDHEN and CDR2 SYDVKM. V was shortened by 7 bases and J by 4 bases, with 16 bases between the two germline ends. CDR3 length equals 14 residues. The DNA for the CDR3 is TGTGCCAGCATTAGGTCCGGACTGGGCACTGAAGCTTTCTTT. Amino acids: CASIRSGLGTEAFF.

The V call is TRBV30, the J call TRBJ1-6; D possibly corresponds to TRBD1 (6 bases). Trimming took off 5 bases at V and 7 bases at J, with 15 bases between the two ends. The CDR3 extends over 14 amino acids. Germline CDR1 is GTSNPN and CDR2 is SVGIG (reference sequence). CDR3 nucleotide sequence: TGTGCCTGGGAACCGGGCCAGGGGAATTCACCCCTCCACTTT. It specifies CAWEPGQGNSPLHF.

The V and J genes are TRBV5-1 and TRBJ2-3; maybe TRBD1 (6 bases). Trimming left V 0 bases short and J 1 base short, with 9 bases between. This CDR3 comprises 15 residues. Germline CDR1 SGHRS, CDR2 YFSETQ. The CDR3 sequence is CASSLDRVGTDTQYF. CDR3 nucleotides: TGCGCCAGCAGCTTGGACAGGGTTGGCACAGATACGCAGTATTTT.

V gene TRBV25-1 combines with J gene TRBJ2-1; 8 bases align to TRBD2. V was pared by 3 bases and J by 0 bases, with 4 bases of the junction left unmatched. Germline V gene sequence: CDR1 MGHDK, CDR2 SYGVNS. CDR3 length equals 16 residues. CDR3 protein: CASSEHRGGSYNEQFF. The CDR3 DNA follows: TGTGCCAGCAGTGAGCACCGGGGGGGCTCCTACAATGAGCAGTTCTTC.

CDR3: CASSQAGGGTGELFF. Here the CDR3 DNA reads TGTGCCAGCTCCCAGGCGGGGGGGGGCACCGGGGAGCTGTTTTTT. This chain uses TRBV21-1 with TRBJ2-2; the D segment call TRBD2 is taken from the table without a DNA check. TRBV21-1 is shown as a pseudogene. CDR3 size: 15 residues.

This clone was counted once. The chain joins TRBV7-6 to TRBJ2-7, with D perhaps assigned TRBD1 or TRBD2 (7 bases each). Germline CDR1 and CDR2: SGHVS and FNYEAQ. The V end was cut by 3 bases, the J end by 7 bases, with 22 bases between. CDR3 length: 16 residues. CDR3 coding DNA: TGTGCCAGCAGCTTGGGCGCAGGGGGGGGCCGCTGGGAGCAGTACTTC. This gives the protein CASSLGAGGGRWEQYF. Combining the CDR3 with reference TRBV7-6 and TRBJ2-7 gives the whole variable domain GAGVSQSPRYKVTKRGQDVALRCDPISGHVSLYWYRQALGQGPEFLTYFNYEAQQDKSGLPNDRFSAERPEGSISTLTIQRTEQRDSAMYRCASSLGAGGGRWEQYFGPGTRLTVT.

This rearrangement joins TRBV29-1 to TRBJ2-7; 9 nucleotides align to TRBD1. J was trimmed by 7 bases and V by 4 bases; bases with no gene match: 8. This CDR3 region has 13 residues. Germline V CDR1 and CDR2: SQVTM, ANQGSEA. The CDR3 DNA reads TGCAGCGTTGTTAAACAGGGGGCTGGTGAGCAGTACTTC. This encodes CSVVKQGAGEQYF.

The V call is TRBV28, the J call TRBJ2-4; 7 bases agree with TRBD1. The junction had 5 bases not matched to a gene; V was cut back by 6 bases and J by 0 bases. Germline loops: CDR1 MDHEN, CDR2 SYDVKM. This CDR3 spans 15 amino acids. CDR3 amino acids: CASRGQASAKNIQYF. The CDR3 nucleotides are TGTGCCAGCAGAGGACAGGCCTCAGCCAAAAACATTCAGTACTTC.

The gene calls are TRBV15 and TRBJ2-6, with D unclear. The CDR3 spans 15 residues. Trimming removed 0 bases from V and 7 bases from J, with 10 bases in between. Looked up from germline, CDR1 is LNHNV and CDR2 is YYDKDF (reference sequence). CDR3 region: CATSRDLAVANVLTF. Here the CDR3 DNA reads TGTGCCACCAGCAGAGATCTTGCGGTTGCCAACGTCCTGACTTTC.

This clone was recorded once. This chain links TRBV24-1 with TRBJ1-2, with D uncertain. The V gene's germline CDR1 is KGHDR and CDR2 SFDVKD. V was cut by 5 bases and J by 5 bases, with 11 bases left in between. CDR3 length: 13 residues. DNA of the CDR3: TGTGCCACCAGTGGAGGGCACCCTTATGGCTACACCTTC. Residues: CATSGGHPYGYTF.

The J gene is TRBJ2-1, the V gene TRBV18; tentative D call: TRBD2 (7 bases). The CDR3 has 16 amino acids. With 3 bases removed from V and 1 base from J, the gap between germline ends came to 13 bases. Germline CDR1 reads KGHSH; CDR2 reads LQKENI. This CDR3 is CASSPSRGGSYNEQFF. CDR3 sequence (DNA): TGTGCCAGCTCACCTTCCAGGGGAGGGTCCTACAATGAGCAGTTCTTC.

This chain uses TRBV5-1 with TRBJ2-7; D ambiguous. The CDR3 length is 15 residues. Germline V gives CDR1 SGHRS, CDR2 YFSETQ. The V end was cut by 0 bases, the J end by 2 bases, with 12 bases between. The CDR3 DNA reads TGCGCCAGCAGCTTGGAAGGCCAGAGGCCCTACGAGCAGTACTTC. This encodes CASSLEGQRPYEQYF.

Written as DNA, the CDR3 is TGTGCCAGCAGCTTAGCGTCGTGGCAGGGTAACGGCTACACCTTC. Translating gives CASSLASWQGNGYTF. This rearrangement joins TRBV7-9 to TRBJ1-2, with D tentatively TRBD1 (5 bases). CDR3 length equals 15 residues. V was shortened by 0 bases and J by 8 bases, with 16 bases between the two germline ends. The V gene's germline CDR1 is SEHNR and CDR2 FQNEAQ (reference sequence).

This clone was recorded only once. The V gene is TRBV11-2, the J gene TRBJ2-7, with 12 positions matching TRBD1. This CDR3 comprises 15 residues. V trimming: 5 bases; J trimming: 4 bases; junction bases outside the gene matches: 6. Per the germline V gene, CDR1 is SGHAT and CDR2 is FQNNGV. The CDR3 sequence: CASSKGQGAYYEQYF. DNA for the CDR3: TGTGCCAGCAGCAAGGGACAGGGGGCGTATTACGAGCAGTACTTC.

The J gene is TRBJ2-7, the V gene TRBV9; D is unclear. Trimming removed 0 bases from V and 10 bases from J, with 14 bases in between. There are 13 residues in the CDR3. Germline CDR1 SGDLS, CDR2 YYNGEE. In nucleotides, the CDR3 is TGTGCCAGCAGCGTAGGCTCCTACACTTCACAGTACTTC. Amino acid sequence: CASSVGSYTSQYF.

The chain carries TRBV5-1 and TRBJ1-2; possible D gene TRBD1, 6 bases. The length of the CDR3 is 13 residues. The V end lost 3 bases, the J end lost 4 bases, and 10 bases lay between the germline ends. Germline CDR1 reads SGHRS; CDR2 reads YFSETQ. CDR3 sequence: CASSSDRIYGYTF. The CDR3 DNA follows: TGCGCCAGCAGCTCTGACAGGATCTATGGCTACACCTTC.

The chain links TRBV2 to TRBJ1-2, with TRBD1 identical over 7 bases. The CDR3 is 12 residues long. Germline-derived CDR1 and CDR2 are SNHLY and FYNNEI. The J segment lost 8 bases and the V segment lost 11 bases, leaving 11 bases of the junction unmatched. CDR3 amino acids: CAGWTGDGGYTF. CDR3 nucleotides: TGTGCCGGATGGACAGGCGATGGGGGCTACACCTTC.

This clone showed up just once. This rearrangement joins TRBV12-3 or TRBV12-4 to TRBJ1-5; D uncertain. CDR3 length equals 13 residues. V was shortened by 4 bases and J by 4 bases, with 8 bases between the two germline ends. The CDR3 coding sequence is TGTGCCAGCAGTTATGACCTTAATCAGCCCCAGCATTTT. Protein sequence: CASSYDLNQPQHF.

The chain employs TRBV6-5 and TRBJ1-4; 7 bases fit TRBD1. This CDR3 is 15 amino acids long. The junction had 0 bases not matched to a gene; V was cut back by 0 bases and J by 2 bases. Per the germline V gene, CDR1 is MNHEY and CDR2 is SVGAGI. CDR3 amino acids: CASSYSTGTNEKLFF. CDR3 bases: TGTGCCAGCAGTTACTCGACAGGGACTAATGAAAAACTGTTTTTT.

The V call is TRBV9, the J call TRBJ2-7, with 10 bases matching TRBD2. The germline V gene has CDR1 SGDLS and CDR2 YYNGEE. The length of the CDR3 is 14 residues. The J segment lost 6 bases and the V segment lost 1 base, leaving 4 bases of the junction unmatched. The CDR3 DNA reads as TGTGCCAGCAGCGTAAGCGGGGGGGTGTTCGAGCAGTACTTC. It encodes CASSVSGGVFEQYF.